What follows are 6 T cell receptor beta chains derived from one specimen sequenced in a study of T cells in Graves' hyperthyroidism and ophthalmopathy. There were TCR beta CDR3 regions amplified from RNA transcripts. HTBI primers were the set used in a first-round RT-PCR of the TCR CDR3. A single record per CDR3 protein comes from TCRdb applying MiXCR to the multiplex PCR reads. The data show a few hundred thousand distinct CDR3 sequences, with around 20% seen just once and approximately 26% held by the top ten. The sequencing sample was made of blood. Receptors were obtained from a man aged 18-30 years with Graves' hyperthyroidism.

The chain combines TRBV6-2 or TRBV6-3 with TRBJ2-5, with D maybe TRBD2 (5 bases). V lost 3 bases and J lost 7, with 12 bases in between. Germline CDR1 is MNHEY and CDR2 is SVGEGT. This CDR3 contains 13 residues. Here the CDR3 DNA reads TGTGCCAGCAGTTATGCCGGGGTGGGGACCCAGTACTTC. Protein sequence: CASSYAGVGTQYF.

This chain joins TRBV2 and TRBJ2-2; 8 nucleotides agree with TRBD2. The CDR3 has 16 amino acids. V dropped 6 bases and J dropped 11; count of bases not matched to a gene: 17. The germline CDR1 and CDR2 sequences are SNHLY and FYNNEI. The CDR3 DNA follows: TGTGCCAGCAGGGCGGCTATTGGTAGCGGGACCCCAGAGCTGTTTTTT. It is translated as CASRAAIGSGTPELFF.

This clonotype was observed at least ten times. The rearrangement joins TRBV5-1 to TRBJ2-7; tentatively, D is TRBD1 (6 bases). From germline, CDR1 is SGHRS and CDR2 YFSETQ. Trimming stripped 4 bases from V and 5 bases from J, with 13 bases between. The CDR3 totals 13 residues. The CDR3 region has the DNA TGCGCCAGCAGCCCAGGGGTGGATCACGAGCAGTACTTC. Protein product: CASSPGVDHEQYF.

This chain joins TRBV12-3 or TRBV12-4 and TRBJ1-5; 9 bases agree with TRBD1. The CDR3 runs 13 residues. J lost 9 bases, V lost 5 bases, and 5 bases had no gene match. The CDR3 spells CASSGTGNTPQHF. The CDR3 nucleotides read TGTGCCAGCAGTGGGACAGGGAATACGCCCCAGCATTTT.

This clonotype was counted at least ten times. CDR3: CASSYSTGGLGGELFF. CDR3 nucleotide sequence: TGTGCCAGCAGTTATTCTACAGGGGGTTTGGGCGGGGAGCTGTTTTTT. The rearrangement uses TRBV6-5 and TRBJ2-2; 8 bases line up with TRBD1. This CDR3 has 16 residues. The V and J ends lost 3 bases and 7 bases, in that order; junction bases with no gene match: 10. The V gene's germline CDR1 is MNHEY and CDR2 SVGAGI.

This clonotype was observed many times. The chain links TRBV11-2 to TRBJ1-5; D is uncertain. Germline V CDR1 and CDR2: SGHAT, FQNNGV. The CDR3 runs to 12 residues. Between the trimmed V and J ends, which lost 0 bases and 9 bases, there was a span of 6 bases. The CDR3 is CASSLDAGPQHF. CDR3 nucleotides: TGTGCCAGCAGCTTAGACGCGGGGCCCCAGCATTTT.